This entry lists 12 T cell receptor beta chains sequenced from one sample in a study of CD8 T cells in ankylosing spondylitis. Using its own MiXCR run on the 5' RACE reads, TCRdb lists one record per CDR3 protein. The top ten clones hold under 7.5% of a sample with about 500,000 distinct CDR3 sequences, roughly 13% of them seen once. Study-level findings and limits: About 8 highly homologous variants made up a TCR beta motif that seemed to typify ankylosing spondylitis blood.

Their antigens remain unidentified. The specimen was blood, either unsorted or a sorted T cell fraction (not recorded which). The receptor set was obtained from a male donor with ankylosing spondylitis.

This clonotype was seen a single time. This chain's CDR3 is CASSQGRGPGNTIYF. In DNA form, the CDR3 reads TGTGCCAGCAGCCAGGGCAGGGGGCCTGGAAACACCATATATTTT. The chain has TRBV3-1 and TRBJ1-3; 8 bases map to TRBD1. The germline V gene has CDR1 LGHDT and CDR2 YNNKEL (reference sequence). CDR3 length: 15 amino acids. V lost 3 bases, J lost 2 bases, and 3 bases stayed unmatched.

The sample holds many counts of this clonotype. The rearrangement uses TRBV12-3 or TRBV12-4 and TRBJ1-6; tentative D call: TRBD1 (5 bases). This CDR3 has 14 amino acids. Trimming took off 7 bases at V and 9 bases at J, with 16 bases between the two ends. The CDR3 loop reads CASTPDGRGSPLHF. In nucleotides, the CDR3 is TGTGCCAGCACCCCGGACGGAAGGGGTTCACCCCTCCACTTT.

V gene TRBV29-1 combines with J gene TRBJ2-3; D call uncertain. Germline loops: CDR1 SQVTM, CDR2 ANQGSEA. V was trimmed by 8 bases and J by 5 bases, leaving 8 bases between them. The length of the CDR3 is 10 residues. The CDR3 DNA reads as TGCAGCACAAGGGAAGATACGCAGTATTTT. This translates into CSTREDTQYF.

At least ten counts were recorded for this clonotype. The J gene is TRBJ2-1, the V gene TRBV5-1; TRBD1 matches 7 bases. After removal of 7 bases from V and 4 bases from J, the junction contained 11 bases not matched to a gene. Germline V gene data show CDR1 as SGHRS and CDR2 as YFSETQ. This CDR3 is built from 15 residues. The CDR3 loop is CASLPQPGQYNEQFF. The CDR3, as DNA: TGCGCCAGCTTACCTCAACCGGGACAGTACAATGAGCAGTTCTTC.

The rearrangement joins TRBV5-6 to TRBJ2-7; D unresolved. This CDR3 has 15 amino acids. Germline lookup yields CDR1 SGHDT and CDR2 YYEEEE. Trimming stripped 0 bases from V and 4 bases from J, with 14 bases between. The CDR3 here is CASSLGGRVPYEQYV. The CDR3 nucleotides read TGTGCCAGCAGCTTGGGAGGTAGGGTCCCTTACGAGCAGTACGTC.

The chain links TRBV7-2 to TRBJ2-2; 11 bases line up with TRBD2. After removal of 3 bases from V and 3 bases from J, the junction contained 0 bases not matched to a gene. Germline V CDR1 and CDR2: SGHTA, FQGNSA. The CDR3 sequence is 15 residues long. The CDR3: CASSLTSGDTGELFF. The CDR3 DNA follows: TGTGCCAGCAGCTTGACTAGCGGGGACACCGGGGAGCTGTTTTTT.

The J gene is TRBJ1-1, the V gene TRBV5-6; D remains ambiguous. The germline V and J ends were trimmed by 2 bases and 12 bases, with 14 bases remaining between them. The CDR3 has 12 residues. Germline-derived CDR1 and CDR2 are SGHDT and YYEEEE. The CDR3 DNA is TGTGCCAGCAGCTTTGGACCCACCGGAACTTTCTTT. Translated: CASSFGPTGTFF. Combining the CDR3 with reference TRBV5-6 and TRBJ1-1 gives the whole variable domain DAGVTQSPTHLIKTRGQQVTLRCSPKSGHDTVSWYQQALGQGPQFIFQYYEEEERQRGNFPDRFSGHQFPNYSSELNVNALLLGDSALYLCASSFGPTGTFFGQGTRLTVV.

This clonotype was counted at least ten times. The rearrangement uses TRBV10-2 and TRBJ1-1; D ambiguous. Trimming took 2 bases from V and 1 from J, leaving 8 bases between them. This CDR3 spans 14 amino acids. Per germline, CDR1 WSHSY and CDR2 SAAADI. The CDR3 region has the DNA TGCGCCAGCAGTGAGCTCGTAAGGAACACTGAAGCTTTCTTT. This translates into CASSELVRNTEAFF.

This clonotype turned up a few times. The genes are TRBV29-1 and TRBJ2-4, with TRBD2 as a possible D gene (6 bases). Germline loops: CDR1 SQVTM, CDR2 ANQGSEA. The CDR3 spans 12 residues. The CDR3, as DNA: TGCAGTGGAGGGGAAGCCAAAAACATTCAGTACTTC. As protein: CSGGEAKNIQYF.

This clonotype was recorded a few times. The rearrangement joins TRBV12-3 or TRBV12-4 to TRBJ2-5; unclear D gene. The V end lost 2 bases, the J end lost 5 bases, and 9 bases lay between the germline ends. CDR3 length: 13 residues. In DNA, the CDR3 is TGTGCCAGCAGTTTATATGGCGTGGAGACCCAGTACTTC. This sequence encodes CASSLYGVETQYF.

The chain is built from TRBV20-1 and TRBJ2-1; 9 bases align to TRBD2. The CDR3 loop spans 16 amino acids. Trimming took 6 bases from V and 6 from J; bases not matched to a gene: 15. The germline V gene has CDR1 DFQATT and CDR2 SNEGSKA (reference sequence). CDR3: CSAGTSLTEYPNEQFF. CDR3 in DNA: TGCAGTGCCGGGACTAGCCTGACTGAATACCCCAATGAGCAGTTCTTC.

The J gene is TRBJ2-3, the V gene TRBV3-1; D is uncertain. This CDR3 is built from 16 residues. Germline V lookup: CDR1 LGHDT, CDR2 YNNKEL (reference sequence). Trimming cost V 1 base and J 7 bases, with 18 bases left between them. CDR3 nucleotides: TGTGCCAGCAGCCAAGGGTCTGCGCGTCACACGAATACGCAGTATTTT. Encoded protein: CASSQGSARHTNTQYF.